Listed below are T cell receptor beta chains from one sample, sequenced in a study of a mutant IDH1 vaccine in newly diagnosed glioma. Antigens of these TCRs are unknown. The table came from immunoSEQ multiplex PCR; TCRdb's copy has only in-frame clones and leaves some out. The top ten hold around 2.4% of the sample, which has over 25,000 clones, over 75% seen once. Sequenced material: PBMCs, taken from a glioma patient whose treatment included an IDH1 peptide vaccine. All receptors derive from a man aged 40-55 years with glioma. Both conserved end residues are trimmed from each CDR3. A D gene is named only where the DNA matches it firmly.

D gene,V gene,CDR3 protein
NA,TRBV19,ASSIEVYSYNEQF
NA,TRBV2,ASRRGSYEQY
TRBD2,TRBV5-1,ASSSGLAGLYNEQF
NA,TRBV5-1,ASSPMPRNTEAF
TRBD1,TRBV11-2,ASSSSDRGAMNTEAF
NA,TRBV10-3,AISEEDRSLQETQY
NA,TRBV4-1,ASSQGGSGLNTEAF
TRBD1,TRBV11-1,ASSLGQGLAKNIQY
NA,TRBV19,ASGRTIPTGELF
NA,TRBV10-1,ASSESSRGTEAF
NA,TRBV9,ASSVEGAYTDTQY
NA,TRBV5-1,ASSLGPPDYGYT